The 20 T cell receptor beta chains in this list originate from one sample, sequenced in a study of blood T cell repertoires in COVID-19. Sequencing was performed with immunoSEQ multiplex PCR; in TCRdb, only in-frame clones are kept and a portion is missing. Of roughly 260,000 clones listed, 75% to 95% are singletons. Specimen: peripheral blood. These receptors came from a person aged 18-29 years with COVID-19, enrolled during active disease.

The CDR3 DNA reads as TGTGCCAGCAGCGAATGGCTAGAGACCCAGTACTTC. Translation gives CASSEWLETQYF. The chain couples TRBV7-9 to TRBJ2-5, with no clear D. Germline assignment: CDR1 SEHNR and CDR2 FQNEAQ (reference sequence). This CDR3 contains 12 residues. V lost 5 bases to trimming and J lost 4 bases, with 8 bases between them. Based on the CDR3 plus reference TRBV7-9 and TRBJ2-5, the full variable domain is DTGVSQNPRHKITKRGQNVTFRCDPISEHNRLYWYRQTLGQGPEFLTYFQNEAQLEKSRLLSDRFSAERPKGSFSTLEIQRTEQGDSAMYLCASSEWLETQYFGPGTRLLVL.

V usage is TRBV5-3 and J usage is TRBJ2-7, with 8 bases lining up with TRBD1. TRBV5-3 carries the ORF label, with uncertain function. The CDR3 has 13 amino acids. The ends lost 10 bases at V and 11 bases at J; junction bases unmatched: 17. The CDR3 here is CAGPRDRTFREYF. Here the CDR3 DNA reads TGTGCCGGCCCCCGGGACAGGACTTTCCGAGAGTACTTC.

V usage is TRBV29-1 and J usage is TRBJ1-2; TRBD1 is a possible D gene (6 bases). The germline V and J ends were trimmed by 3 bases and 8 bases, with 13 bases remaining between them. Per the germline V gene, CDR1 is SQVTM and CDR2 is ANQGSEA. The length of the CDR3 is 12 residues. Here the CDR3 DNA reads TGCAGCGTTGAGGAAAAGACAGGCGGCTACACCTTC. Protein product: CSVEEKTGGYTF.

For the CDR3, the DNA is TGTGCCAGTAGAGACAGGGCCCAAGAGACCCAGTACTTC. Translating it yields CASRDRAQETQYF. The chain employs TRBV28 and TRBJ2-5; TRBD1 agrees at 7 bases. From germline, CDR1 is MDHEN and CDR2 SYDVKM. V trimming: 9 bases; J trimming: 1 base; junction bases outside the gene matches: 5. This CDR3 spans 13 amino acids.

The chain uses TRBV12-5 and TRBJ1-2; 8 nucleotides line up with TRBD1. The CDR3 is 14 amino acids. From germline, CDR1 is LGHNT and CDR2 FRNRAP. V was clipped by 4 bases and J by 3 bases; unmatched bases: 4. The DNA for the CDR3 is TGTGCTAGTGGTTCCGGGACAGGCGACTATGGCTACACCTTC. This gives the protein CASGSGTGDYGYTF.

The gene calls are TRBV5-1 and TRBJ2-5; a possible D gene is TRBD2 (5 bases). V dropped 1 base and J dropped 1 base, with 11 bases sitting between them. This CDR3 is 15 amino acids long. Looked up from germline, CDR1 is SGHRS and CDR2 is YFSETQ. In DNA form, the CDR3 reads TGCGCCAGCAGCTTGCTGGCGGGCCTCCAAGAGACCCAGTACTTC. It yields the protein CASSLLAGLQETQYF.

This rearrangement joins TRBV11-2 to TRBJ2-7; TRBD1 agrees at 10 bases. CDR1 SGHAT and CDR2 FQNNGV come from the germline V gene. This CDR3 contains 13 residues. Germline trimming cut 3 bases from V and 5 bases from J; bases unmatched to any gene: 1. The CDR3 DNA follows: TGTGCCAGCAGCTTGGGGACAGGGGACGAGCAGTACTTC. Residues: CASSLGTGDEQYF.

The genes are TRBV27 and TRBJ2-5, with 7 nucleotides matching TRBD2. This CDR3 spans 17 amino acids. The germline CDR1 and CDR2 sequences are MNHEY and SMNVEV (reference sequence). The junction had 16 bases not matched to a gene; V was cut back by 4 bases and J by 5 bases. The CDR3 reads CASSYLGGRGVRETQYF. CDR3 coding DNA: TGTGCCAGCAGTTACCTGGGTGGGAGGGGTGTTAGGGAGACCCAGTACTTC.

This chain uses TRBV30 with TRBJ2-3; 11 bases agree with TRBD2. V shed 0 bases, J shed 4 bases, and the junction held 6 bases outside the gene matches. Per germline, CDR1 GTSNPN and CDR2 SVGIG (reference sequence). CDR3 length: 16 amino acids. The CDR3: CAWSVGLAGGADTQYF. The CDR3 DNA reads TGTGCCTGGAGTGTGGGGCTAGCGGGAGGTGCAGATACGCAGTATTTT.

The chain has TRBV6-5 and TRBJ1-1, with 7 nucleotides matching TRBD1. The CDR3 totals 14 residues. Germline V gives CDR1 MNHEY, CDR2 SVGAGI. V dropped 7 bases and J dropped 0; count of bases not matched to a gene: 5. The CDR3 loop is CASTYRGLNTEAFF. CDR3 bases: TGTGCCAGCACCTACAGGGGCCTGAACACTGAAGCTTTCTTT.

This clone occurred once. The CDR3 bases are TGTGCCAGCAGTTCTACCGGGGAGCTGTTTTTT. It translates to CASSSTGELFF. V usage is TRBV27 and J usage is TRBJ2-2; unclear D gene. The V gene lost 4 bases and the J gene lost 5 bases, with 2 bases spanning the gap. The germline V gene encodes CDR1 MNHEY and CDR2 SMNVEV (reference sequence). The CDR3 has 11 residues.

The rearrangement uses TRBV11-2 and TRBJ1-2, with 8 nucleotides matching TRBD1. The CDR3 is made up of 16 amino acids. Trimming cost V 1 base and J 7 bases; bases outside gene matches: 11. Germline CDR1 and CDR2: SGHAT and FQNNGV. The CDR3 DNA reads as TGTGCCAGCAGCTTAGGATATAAGGGCAGGGGGCTTGGCTACACCTTC. Translation: CASSLGYKGRGLGYTF.

V gene TRBV2 combines with J gene TRBJ1-5, with 8 bases lining up with TRBD1. The CDR3 is 15 residues long. Germline values: CDR1 SNHLY, CDR2 FYNNEI. With V trimmed by 8 bases and J by 3 bases, 9 bases remained unmatched. The CDR3 bases are TGTGCCAGCCAACCCGACAGGGGAGCCAATCAGCCCCAGCATTTT. Protein product: CASQPDRGANQPQHF.

The chain carries TRBV7-9 and TRBJ2-5; D is perhaps TRBD2 (6 bases). The CDR3 sequence is 17 residues long. Germline CDR1 and CDR2: SEHNR and FQNEAQ (reference sequence). V gave up 4 bases and J gave up 1 base, with 19 bases separating them. The chain's CDR3 is CASSSGVAASAQETQYF. CDR3 coding DNA: TGTGCCAGCAGCTCCGGGGTTGCGGCTAGCGCCCAAGAGACCCAGTACTTC.

The chain is built from TRBV4-1 and TRBJ2-6; a weak D match, TRBD1 (5 bases). The CDR3 sequence is 17 residues long. Trimming removed 0 bases at V and 0 bases at J, with 9 bases between. Germline V CDR1 and CDR2: MGHRA, YSYEKL. The CDR3 nucleotides read TGCGCCAGCAGCCAAGACCGACAGAGCTCTGGGGCCAACGTCCTGACTTTC. This codes for CASSQDRQSSGANVLTF.

The chain carries TRBV2 and TRBJ1-2; D gene ambiguous. Trimming removed 6 bases from V and 2 bases from J, with 7 bases in between. CDR1 is SNHLY, CDR2 FYNNEI, per germline. The CDR3 runs 12 residues. CDR3 amino acids: CASSGSNYGYTF. CDR3 coding DNA: TGTGCCAGCAGCGGGTCGAACTATGGCTACACCTTC. The full variable domain, its missing parts supplied by reference TRBV2 and TRBJ1-2, is EPEVTQTPSHQVTQMGQEVILRCVPISNHLYFYWYRQILGQKVEFLVSFYNNEISEKSEIFDDQFSVERPDGSNFTLKIRSTKLEDSAMYFCASSGSNYGYTFGSGTRLTVV.

The chain is built from TRBV4-1 and TRBJ2-7; possibly TRBD2 for D (6 bases). Per germline, CDR1 MGHRA and CDR2 YSYEKL. Trimming pared 0 bases from V and 4 bases from J, leaving 13 bases between. The CDR3 runs to 15 residues. The chain's CDR3 is CASSQEWEVEYEQYF. The CDR3 DNA sequence: TGCGCCAGCAGCCAAGAGTGGGAGGTAGAATACGAGCAGTACTTC.

This chain uses TRBV19 with TRBJ1-3; 7 bases are a match to TRBD1. The V segment lost 5 bases and the J segment 5 bases; nucleotides outside the gene matches: 6. The CDR3 totals 14 residues. Germline V gene data show CDR1 as LNHDA and CDR2 as SQIVND (reference sequence). The CDR3 DNA follows: TGTGCCAGTAGTGACAGGGATTTCCGAAACACCATATATTTT. It is translated as CASSDRDFRNTIYF.

The J gene is TRBJ1-5, the V gene TRBV19; possible D gene TRBD1, 5 bases. Germline-derived CDR1 and CDR2 are LNHDA and SQIVND (reference sequence). The length of the CDR3 is 15 residues. V was trimmed by 8 bases and J by 2 bases, leaving 16 bases between them. The CDR3 loop is CASQPQGWGNQPQHF. The DNA for the CDR3 is TGTGCCAGTCAGCCCCAGGGTTGGGGCAATCAGCCCCAGCATTTT.

As concerns this clone: One end of the junction varies from germline; a read error may be responsible. This chain links TRBV28 with TRBJ1-4; 7 positions agree with TRBD1. Germline loops: CDR1 MDHEN, CDR2 SYDVKM. This CDR3 is built from 15 residues. The CDR3 region has the DNA TGTGCCAGCAGTGTATGGGACAGCGGTCCCCTTAAACTGTTTTTT. Its protein product is CASSVWDSGPLKLFF.